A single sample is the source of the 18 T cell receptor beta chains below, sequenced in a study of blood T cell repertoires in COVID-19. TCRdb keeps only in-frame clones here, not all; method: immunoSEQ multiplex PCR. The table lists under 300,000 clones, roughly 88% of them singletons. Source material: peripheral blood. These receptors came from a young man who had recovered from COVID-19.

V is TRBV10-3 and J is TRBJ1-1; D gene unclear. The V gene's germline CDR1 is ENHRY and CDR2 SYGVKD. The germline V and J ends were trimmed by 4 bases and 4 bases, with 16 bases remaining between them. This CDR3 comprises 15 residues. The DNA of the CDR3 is TGTGCCATCAGTGTTCGGGTTGAGGTGGGCACTGAAGCTTTCTTT. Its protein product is CAISVRVEVGTEAFF.

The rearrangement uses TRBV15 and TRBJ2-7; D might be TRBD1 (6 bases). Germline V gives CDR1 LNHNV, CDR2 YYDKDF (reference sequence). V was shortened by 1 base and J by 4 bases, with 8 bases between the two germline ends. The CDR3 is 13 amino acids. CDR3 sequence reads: CATSRGTDYEQYF. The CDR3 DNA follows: TGTGCCACCAGCAGAGGGACAGATTACGAGCAGTACTTC.

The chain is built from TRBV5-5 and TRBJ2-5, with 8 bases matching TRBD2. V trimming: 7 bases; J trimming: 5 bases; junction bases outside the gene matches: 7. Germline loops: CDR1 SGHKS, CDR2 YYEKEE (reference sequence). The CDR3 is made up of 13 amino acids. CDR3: CASRAGGLETQYF. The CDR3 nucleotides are TGTGCCAGCCGCGCGGGGGGCTTGGAGACCCAGTACTTC. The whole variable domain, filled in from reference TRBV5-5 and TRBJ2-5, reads DAGVTQSPTHLIKTRGQQVTLRCSPISGHKSVSWYQQVLGQGPQFIFQYYEKEERGRGNFPDRFSARQFPNYSSELNVNALLLGDSALYLCASRAGGLETQYFGPGTRLLVL.

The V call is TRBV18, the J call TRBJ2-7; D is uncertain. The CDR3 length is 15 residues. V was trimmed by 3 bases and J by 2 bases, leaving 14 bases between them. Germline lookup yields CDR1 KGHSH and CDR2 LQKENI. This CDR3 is CASSPQTGFPYEQYF. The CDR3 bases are TGTGCCAGCTCACCCCAAACCGGGTTCCCCTACGAGCAGTACTTC.

The DNA for the CDR3 is TGTGCCAGCAGTTCCGCATACCGGGACAGGGATACTGAAGCTTTCTTT. Its translation is CASSSAYRDRDTEAFF. The genes are TRBV27 and TRBJ1-1; 9 bases align to TRBD1. CDR1 and CDR2 from the germline V gene are MNHEY and SMNVEV (reference sequence). After removal of 4 bases from V and 5 bases from J, the junction contained 11 bases not matched to a gene. CDR3 size: 16 residues.

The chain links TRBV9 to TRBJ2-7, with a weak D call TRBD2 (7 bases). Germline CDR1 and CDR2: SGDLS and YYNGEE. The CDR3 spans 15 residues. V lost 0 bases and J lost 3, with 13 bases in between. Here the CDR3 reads CASSVDGGRIYEQYF. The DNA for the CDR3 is TGTGCCAGCAGCGTAGACGGGGGGCGAATCTACGAGCAGTACTTC.

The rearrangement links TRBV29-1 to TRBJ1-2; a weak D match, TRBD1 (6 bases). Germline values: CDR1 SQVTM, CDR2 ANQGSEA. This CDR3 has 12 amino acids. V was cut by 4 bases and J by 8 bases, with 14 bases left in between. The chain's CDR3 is CSVASGVDGYTF. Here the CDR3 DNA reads TGCAGCGTTGCATCAGGGGTTGACGGCTACACCTTC.

The CDR3 DNA sequence: TGTGCCTGGAGTGAGGACAGGGGACCGCCTCGAGGTGAGCAGTACTTC. Protein product: CAWSEDRGPPRGEQYF. The chain carries TRBV30 and TRBJ2-7; 9 bases match TRBD1. The CDR3 covers 16 residues. The trim removed 1 base at V and 7 bases at J, leaving 14 bases unmatched. Germline CDR1 reads GTSNPN; CDR2 reads SVGIG (reference sequence).

In nucleotides, the CDR3 is TGTGCCAGTAGTCGGCAGGGCCCAGCCAACTATGGCTACACCTTC. Translated: CASSRQGPANYGYTF. The chain recombines TRBV19 with TRBJ1-2, with D possibly being TRBD1 (5 bases). The V gene's germline CDR1 is LNHDA and CDR2 SQIVND (reference sequence). Trimming took off 5 bases at V and 2 bases at J, with 15 bases between the two ends. The CDR3 covers 15 residues.

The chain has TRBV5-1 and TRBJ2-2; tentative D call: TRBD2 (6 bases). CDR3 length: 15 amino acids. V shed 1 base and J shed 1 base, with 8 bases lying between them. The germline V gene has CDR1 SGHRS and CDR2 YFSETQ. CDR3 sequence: CASSLWGENTGELFF. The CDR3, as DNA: TGCGCCAGCAGCTTGTGGGGGGAGAACACCGGGGAGCTGTTTTTT. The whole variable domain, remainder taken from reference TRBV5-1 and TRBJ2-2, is KAGVTQTPRYLIKTRGQQVTLSCSPISGHRSVSWYQQTPGQGLQFLFEYFSETQRNKGNFPGRFSGRQFSNSRSEMNVSTLELGDSALYLCASSLWGENTGELFFGEGSRLTVL.

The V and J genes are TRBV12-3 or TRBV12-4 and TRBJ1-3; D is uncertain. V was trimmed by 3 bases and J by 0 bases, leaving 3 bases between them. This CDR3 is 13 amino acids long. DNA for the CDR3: TGTGCCAGCAGTTTTAGCTCTGGAAACACCATATATTTT. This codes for CASSFSSGNTIYF.

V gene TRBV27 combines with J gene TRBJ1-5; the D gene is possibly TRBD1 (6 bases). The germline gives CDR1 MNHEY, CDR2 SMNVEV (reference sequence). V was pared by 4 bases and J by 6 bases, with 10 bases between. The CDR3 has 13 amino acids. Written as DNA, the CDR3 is TGTGCCAGCAGTTCCAGGGGCGGTCAGCCCCAGCATTTT. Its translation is CASSSRGGQPQHF.

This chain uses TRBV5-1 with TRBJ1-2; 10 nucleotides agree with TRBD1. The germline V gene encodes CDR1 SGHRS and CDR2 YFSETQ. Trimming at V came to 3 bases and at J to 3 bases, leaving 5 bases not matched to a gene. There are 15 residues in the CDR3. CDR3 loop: CASSWTGTGDYGYTF. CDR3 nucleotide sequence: TGCGCCAGCAGCTGGACCGGGACAGGGGACTATGGCTACACCTTC.

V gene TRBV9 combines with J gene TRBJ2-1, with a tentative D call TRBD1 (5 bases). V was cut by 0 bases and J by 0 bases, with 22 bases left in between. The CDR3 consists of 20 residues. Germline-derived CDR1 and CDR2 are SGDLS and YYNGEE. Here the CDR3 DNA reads TGTGCCAGCAGCGTAGGGACAAGGGGAAGGATTCCTAGCTCCTACAATGAGCAGTTCTTC. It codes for CASSVGTRGRIPSSYNEQFF.

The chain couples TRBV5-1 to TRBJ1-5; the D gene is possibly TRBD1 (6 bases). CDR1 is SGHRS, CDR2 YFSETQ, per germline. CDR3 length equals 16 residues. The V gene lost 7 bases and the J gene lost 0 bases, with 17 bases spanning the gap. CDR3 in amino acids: CASSPGGGNSNQPQHF. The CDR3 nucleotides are TGCGCCAGCTCCCCTGGGGGCGGTAATAGCAATCAGCCCCAGCATTTT. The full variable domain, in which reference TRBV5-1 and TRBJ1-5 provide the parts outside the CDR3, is KAGVTQTPRYLIKTRGQQVTLSCSPISGHRSVSWYQQTPGQGLQFLFEYFSETQRNKGNFPGRFSGRQFSNSRSEMNVSTLELGDSALYLCASSPGGGNSNQPQHFGDGTRLSIL.

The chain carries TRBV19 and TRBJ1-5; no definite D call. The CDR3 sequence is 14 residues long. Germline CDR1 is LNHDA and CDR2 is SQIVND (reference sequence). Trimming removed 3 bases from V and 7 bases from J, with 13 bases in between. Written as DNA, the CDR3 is TGTGCCAGTAGTATTTCTGGAGGAGGGCAGCCCCAGCATTTT. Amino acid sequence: CASSISGGGQPQHF.

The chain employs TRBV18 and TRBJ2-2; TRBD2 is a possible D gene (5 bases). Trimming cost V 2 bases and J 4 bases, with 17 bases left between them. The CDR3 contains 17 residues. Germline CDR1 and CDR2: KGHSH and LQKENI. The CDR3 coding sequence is TGTGCCAGCTCACCAGAGGAGGCGGCAGAAATCACCGGGGAGCTGTTTTTT. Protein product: CASSPEEAAEITGELFF.

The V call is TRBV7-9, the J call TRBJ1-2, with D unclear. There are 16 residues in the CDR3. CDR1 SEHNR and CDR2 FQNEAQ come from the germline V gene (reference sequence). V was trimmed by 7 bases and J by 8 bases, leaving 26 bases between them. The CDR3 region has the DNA TGTGCCAGCAACGATCGGTTGACGGTCCTTACTATGGGCTACACCTTC. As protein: CASNDRLTVLTMGYTF. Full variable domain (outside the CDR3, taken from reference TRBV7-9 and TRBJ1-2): DTGVSQNPRHKITKRGQNVTFRCDPISEHNRLYWYRQTLGQGPEFLTYFQNEAQLEKSRLLSDRFSAERPKGSFSTLEIQRTEQGDSAMYLCASNDRLTVLTMGYTFGSGTRLTVV.